One and the same sample provided the 2 T cell receptor beta chains below, sequenced in a study of cytomegalovirus exposure and HLA in healthy donors (dated by TCRdb to 2016 to 2017). The receptor library was made with the immunoSEQ multiplex PCR assay. For the multiplex PCR, a mixture combining 60 forward primers for TCR Vbeta segments and 13 reverse primers for TCR Jbeta segments was used. As stored in TCRdb, this immuneACCESS dataset retains in-frame rearrangements with V and J assigned. A fraction of the clones does not appear; measured against another copy, unresolved V genes explain less than half of the discrepancy, and the remainder lacks a known reason. The table for this sample lists some 150,000 clones; roughly three quarters of them were counted only once. The ten largest clones capture about 1% of the sample. The sequencing sample was made of PBMCs. These receptors were collected from a male donor in good health and CMV-seronegative.

The V call is TRBV7-6, the J call TRBJ2-7; D may be TRBD2 (5 bases). V lost 8 bases and J lost 2, with 10 bases in between. The length of the CDR3 is 12 residues. CDR1 is SGHVS, CDR2 FNYEAQ, per germline. DNA for the CDR3: TGTGCCAGCGGGAGCTCACCCTACGAGCAGTACTTC. Amino acid sequence: CASGSSPYEQYF.

This chain links TRBV5-4 with TRBJ2-2; D not resolved. This CDR3 has 11 residues. Germline loops: CDR1 SGHNT, CDR2 YYREEE (reference sequence). V was cut by 6 bases and J by 4 bases, with 4 bases left in between. This chain's CDR3 is CASTSTGELFF. Here the CDR3 DNA reads TGTGCCAGCACTTCCACCGGGGAGCTGTTTTTT.